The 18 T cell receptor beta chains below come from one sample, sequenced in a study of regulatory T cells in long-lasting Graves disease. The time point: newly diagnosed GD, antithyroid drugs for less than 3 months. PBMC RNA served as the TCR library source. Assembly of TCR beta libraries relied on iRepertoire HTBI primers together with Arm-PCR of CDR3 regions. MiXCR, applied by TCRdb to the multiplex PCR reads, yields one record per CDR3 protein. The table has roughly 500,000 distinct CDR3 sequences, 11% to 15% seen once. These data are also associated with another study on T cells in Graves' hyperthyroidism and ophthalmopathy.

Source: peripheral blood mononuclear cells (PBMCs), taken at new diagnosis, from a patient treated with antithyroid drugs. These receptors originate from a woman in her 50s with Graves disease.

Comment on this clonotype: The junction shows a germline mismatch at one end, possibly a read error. Here the CDR3 DNA reads TGTGCCAGCAGTTCCCCGACTACCGGGGAGACCCAGTGCTTC. It yields the protein CASSSPTTGETQCF. The chain joins TRBV28 to TRBJ2-5, with a tentative D call TRBD2 (5 bases). CDR1 is MDHEN, CDR2 SYDVKM, per germline. The CDR3 sequence is 14 residues long.

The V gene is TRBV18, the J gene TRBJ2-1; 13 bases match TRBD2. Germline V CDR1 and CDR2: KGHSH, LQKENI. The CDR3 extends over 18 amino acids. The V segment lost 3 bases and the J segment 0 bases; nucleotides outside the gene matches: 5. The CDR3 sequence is CASSPGLAGLSSYNEQFF. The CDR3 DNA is TGTGCCAGCTCACCGGGACTAGCGGGGCTGAGCTCCTACAATGAGCAGTTCTTC.

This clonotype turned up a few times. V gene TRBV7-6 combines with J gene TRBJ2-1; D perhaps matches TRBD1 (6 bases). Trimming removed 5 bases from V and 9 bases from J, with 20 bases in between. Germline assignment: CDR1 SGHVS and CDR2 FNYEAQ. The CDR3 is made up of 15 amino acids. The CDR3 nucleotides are TGTGCCAGCAGCCCAGGGGTGGCTAGGAGTGGTGAGCAGTTCTTC. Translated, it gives CASSPGVARSGEQFF.

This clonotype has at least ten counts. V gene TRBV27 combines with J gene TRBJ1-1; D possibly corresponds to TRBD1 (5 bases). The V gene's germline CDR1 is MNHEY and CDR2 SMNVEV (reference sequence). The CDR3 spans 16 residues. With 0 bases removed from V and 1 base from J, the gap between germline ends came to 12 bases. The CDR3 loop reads CASSLSIRTTNTEAFF. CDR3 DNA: TGTGCCAGCAGTTTATCGATAAGGACAACGAACACTGAAGCTTTCTTT.

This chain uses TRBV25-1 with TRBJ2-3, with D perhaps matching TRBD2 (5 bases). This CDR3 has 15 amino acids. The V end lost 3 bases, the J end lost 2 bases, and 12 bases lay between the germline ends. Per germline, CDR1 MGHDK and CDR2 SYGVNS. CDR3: CASSDSGTYTDTQYF. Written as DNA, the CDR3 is TGTGCCAGCAGTGACAGCGGAACTTACACAGATACGCAGTATTTT.

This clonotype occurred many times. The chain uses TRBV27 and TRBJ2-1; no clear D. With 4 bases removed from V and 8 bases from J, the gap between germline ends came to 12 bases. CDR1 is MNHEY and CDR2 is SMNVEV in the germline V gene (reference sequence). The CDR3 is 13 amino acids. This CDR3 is CASSYQGWDEQFF. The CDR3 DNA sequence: TGTGCCAGCAGTTATCAAGGCTGGGATGAGCAGTTCTTC.

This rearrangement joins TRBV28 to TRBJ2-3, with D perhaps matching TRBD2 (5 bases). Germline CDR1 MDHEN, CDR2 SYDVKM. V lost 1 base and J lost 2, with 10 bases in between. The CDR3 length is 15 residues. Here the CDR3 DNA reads TGTGCCAGCAGTTTATTCACGGGAACCACAGATACGCAGTATTTT. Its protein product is CASSLFTGTTDTQYF.

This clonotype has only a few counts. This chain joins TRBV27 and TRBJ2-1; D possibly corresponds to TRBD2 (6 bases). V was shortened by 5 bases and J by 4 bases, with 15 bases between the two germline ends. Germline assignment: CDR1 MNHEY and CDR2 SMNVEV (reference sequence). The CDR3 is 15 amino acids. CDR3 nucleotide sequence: TGTGCCAGCAGTCCGCGCGTAGCGGATTACAATGAGCAGTTCTTC. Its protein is CASSPRVADYNEQFF.

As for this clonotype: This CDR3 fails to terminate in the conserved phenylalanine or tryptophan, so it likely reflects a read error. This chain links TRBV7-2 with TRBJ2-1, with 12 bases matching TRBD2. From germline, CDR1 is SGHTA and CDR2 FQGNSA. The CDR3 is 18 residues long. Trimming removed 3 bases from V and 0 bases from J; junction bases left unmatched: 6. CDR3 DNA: TGTGCCAGCAGCTTTTCTAGCGGGAGGGCCTTCTCCTACAATGAGCAGTTCTGC. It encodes CASSFSSGRAFSYNEQFC.

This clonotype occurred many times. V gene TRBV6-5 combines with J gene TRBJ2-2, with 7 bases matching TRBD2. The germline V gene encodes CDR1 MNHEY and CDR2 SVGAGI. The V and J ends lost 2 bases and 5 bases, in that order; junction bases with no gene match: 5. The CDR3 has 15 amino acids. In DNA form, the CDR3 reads TGTGCCAGCAGTTACGGAACGGGAGGTACCGGGGAGCTGTTTTTT. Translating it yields CASSYGTGGTGELFF.

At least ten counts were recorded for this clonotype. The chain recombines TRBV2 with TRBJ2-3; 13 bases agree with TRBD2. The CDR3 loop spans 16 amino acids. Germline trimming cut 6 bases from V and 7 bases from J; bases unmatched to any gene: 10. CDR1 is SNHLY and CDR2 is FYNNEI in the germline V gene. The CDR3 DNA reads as TGTGCCAGCAGCTGGACTAGCGGGAGCCAGGGGAATACGCAGTATTTT. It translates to CASSWTSGSQGNTQYF. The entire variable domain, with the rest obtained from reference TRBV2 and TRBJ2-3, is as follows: EPEVTQTPSHQVTQMGQEVILRCVPISNHLYFYWYRQILGQKVEFLVSFYNNEISEKSEIFDDQFSVERPDGSNFTLKIRSTKLEDSAMYFCASSWTSGSQGNTQYFGPGTRLTVL.

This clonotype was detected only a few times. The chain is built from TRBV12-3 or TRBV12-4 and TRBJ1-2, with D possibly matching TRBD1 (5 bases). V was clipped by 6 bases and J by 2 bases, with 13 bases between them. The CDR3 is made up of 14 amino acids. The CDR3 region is CASSDGTSNYGYTF. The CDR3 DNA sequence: TGTGCCAGCAGCGACGGGACTTCGAACTATGGCTACACCTTC.

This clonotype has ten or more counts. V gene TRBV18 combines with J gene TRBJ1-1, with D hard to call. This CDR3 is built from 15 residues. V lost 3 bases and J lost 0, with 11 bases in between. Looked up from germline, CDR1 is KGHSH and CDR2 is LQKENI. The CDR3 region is CASSPTREVNTEAFF. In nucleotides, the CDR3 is TGTGCCAGCTCACCCACAAGGGAAGTGAACACTGAAGCTTTCTTT.

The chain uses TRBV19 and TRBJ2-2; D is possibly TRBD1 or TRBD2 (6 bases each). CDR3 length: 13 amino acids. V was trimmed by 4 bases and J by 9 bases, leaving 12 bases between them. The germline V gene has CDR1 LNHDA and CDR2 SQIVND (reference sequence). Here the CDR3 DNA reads TGTGCCAGTAGTACCCTCGGGGGCAGGGAGCTGTTTTTT. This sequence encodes CASSTLGGRELFF.

CDR3 bases: TGTGCCAGCAGTTTTAAAAGCCGACGCACAGATACGCAGTATTTT. Amino acid sequence: CASSFKSRRTDTQYF. The genes are TRBV27 and TRBJ2-3; no reliable D call. Germline V CDR1 and CDR2: MNHEY, SMNVEV (reference sequence). Trimming removed 3 bases from V and 1 base from J, with 11 bases in between. The CDR3 consists of 15 residues.

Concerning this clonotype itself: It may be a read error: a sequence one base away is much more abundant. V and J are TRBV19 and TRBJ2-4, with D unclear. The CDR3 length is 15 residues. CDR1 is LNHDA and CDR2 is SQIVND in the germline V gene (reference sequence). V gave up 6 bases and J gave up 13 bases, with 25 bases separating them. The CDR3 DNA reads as TGTGCCAGTAGAACACCCTACGGCCTAATCAATGAGCAGTACTTC. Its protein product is CASRTPYGLINEQYF.

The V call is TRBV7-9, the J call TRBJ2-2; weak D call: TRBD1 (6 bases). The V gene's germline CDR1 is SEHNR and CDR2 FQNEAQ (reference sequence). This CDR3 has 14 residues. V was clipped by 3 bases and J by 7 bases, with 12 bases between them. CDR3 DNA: TGTGCCAGCAGCTTGACACAGGGTAGCGGGGAGCTGTTTTTT. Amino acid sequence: CASSLTQGSGELFF.

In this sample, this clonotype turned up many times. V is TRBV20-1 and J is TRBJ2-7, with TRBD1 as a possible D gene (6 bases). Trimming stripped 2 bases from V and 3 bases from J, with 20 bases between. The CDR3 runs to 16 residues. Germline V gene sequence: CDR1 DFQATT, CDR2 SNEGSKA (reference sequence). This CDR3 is CSARPRDTLRFYEQYF. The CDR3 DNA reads TGCAGTGCTAGACCACGGGACACCCTGAGGTTCTACGAGCAGTACTTC.